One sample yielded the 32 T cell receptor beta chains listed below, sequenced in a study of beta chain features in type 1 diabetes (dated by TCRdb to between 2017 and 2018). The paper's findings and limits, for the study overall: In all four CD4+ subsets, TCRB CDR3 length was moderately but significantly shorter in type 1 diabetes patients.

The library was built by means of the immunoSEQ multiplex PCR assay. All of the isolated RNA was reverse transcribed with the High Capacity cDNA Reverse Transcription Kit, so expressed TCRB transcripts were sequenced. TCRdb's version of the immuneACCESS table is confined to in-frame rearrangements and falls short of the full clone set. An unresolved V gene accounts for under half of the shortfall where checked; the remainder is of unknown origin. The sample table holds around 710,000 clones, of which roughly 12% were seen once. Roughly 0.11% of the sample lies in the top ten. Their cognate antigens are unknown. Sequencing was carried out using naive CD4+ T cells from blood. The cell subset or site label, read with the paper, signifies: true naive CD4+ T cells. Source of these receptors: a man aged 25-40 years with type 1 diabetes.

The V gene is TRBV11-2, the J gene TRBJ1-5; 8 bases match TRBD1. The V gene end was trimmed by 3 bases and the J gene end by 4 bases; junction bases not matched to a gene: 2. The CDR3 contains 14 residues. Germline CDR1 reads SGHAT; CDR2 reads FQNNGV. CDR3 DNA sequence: TGTGCCAGCAGCTTCGACAGGGGAAATCAGCCCCAGCATTTT. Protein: CASSFDRGNQPQHF.

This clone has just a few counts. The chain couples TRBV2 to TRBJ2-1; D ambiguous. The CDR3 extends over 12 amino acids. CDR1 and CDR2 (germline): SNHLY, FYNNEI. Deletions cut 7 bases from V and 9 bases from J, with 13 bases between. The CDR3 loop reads CASTHGESEQFF. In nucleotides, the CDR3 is TGTGCCAGCACCCACGGCGAGAGTGAGCAGTTCTTC.

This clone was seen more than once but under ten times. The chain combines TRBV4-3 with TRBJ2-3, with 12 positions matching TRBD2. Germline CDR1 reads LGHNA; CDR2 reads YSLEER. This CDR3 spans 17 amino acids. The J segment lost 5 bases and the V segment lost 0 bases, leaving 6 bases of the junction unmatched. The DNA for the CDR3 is TGCGCCAGCAGCCAAGATGCTAGCGGGGGGGCGGGAGATACGCAGTATTTT. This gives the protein CASSQDASGGAGDTQYF.

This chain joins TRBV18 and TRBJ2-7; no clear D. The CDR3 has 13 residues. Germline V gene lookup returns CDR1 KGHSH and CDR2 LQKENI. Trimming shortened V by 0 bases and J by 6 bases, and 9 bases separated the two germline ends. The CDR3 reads CASSPPSAAEQYF. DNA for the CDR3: TGTGCCAGCTCACCACCTTCTGCAGCCGAGCAGTACTTC. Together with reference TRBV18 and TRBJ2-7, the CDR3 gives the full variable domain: NAGVMQNPRHLVRRRGQEARLRCSPMKGHSHVYWYRQLPEEGLKFMVYLQKENIIDESGMPKERFSAEFPKEGPSILRIQQVVRGDSAAYFCASSPPSAAEQYFGPGTRLTVT.

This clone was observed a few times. CDR3 sequence reads: CASSDGQGHNEQFF. Written as DNA, the CDR3 is TGTGCCAGCAGTGACGGGCAGGGCCACAATGAGCAGTTCTTC. V usage is TRBV25-1 and J usage is TRBJ2-1; tentative D call: TRBD1 (5 bases). V was pared by 3 bases and J by 5 bases, with 11 bases between. Looked up from germline, CDR1 is MGHDK and CDR2 is SYGVNS. The CDR3 spans 14 residues.

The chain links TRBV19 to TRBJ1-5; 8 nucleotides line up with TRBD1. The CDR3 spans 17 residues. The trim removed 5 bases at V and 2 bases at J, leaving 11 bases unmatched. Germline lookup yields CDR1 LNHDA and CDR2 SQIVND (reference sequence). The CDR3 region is CASSLSGQASGNQPQHF. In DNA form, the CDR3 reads TGTGCCAGTAGTTTATCGGGACAGGCCTCGGGCAATCAGCCCCAGCATTTT.

The CDR3 reads CASSSQGAFQHF. In nucleotides, the CDR3 is TGTGCCAGCAGTTCGCAGGGGGCATTCCAGCATTTT. This chain connects TRBV7-2 to TRBJ1-5, with 8 nucleotides matching TRBD1. The V gene's germline CDR1 is SGHTA and CDR2 FQGNSA. V trimming: 6 bases; J trimming: 12 bases; junction bases outside the gene matches: 7. The CDR3 extends over 12 amino acids.

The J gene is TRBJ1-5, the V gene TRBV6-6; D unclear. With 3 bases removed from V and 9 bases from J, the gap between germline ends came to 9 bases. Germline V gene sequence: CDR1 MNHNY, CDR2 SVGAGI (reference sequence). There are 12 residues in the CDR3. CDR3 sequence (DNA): TGTGCCAGCAGTTATTTTTCGCCGCCCCAGCATTTT. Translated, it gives CASSYFSPPQHF.

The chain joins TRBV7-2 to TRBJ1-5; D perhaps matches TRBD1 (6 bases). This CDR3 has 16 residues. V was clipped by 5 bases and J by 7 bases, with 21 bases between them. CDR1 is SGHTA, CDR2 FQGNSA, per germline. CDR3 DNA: TGTGCCAGCAGCCCAGGACAGTTGTTATACGAACAGCCCCAGCATTTT. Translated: CASSPGQLLYEQPQHF.

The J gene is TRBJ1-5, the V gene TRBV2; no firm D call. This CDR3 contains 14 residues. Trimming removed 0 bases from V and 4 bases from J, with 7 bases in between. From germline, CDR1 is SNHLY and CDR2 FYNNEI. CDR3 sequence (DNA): TGTGCCAGCAGTGAAGCGGGCCGGAATCAGCCCCAGCATTTT. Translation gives CASSEAGRNQPQHF.

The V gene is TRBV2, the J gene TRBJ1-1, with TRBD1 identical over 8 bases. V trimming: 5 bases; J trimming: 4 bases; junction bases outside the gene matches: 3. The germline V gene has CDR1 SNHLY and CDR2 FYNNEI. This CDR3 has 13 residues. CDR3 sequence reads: CASSRTGGTEAFF. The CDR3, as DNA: TGTGCCAGCAGTCGCACAGGGGGCACTGAAGCTTTCTTT.

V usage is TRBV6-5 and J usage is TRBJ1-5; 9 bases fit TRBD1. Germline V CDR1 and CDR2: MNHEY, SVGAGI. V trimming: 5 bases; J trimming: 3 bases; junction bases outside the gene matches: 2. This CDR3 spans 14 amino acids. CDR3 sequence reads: CASSGTGNNQPQHF. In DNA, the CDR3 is TGTGCCAGCAGTGGGACAGGGAACAATCAGCCCCAGCATTTT.

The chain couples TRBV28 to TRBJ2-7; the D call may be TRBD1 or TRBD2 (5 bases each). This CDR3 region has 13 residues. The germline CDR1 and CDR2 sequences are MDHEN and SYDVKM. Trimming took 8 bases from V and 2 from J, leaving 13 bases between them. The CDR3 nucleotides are TGTGCCAGCCGCCGGGACGGCGCCTACGAGCAGTACTTC. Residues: CASRRDGAYEQYF.

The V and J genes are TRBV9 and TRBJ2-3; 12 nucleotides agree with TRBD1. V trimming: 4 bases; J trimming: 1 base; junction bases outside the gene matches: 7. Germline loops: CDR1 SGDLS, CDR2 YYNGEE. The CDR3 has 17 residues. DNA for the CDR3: TGTGCCAGCAGCCCAGGGACAGGGGGCCGAGGCACAGATACGCAGTATTTT. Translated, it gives CASSPGTGGRGTDTQYF.

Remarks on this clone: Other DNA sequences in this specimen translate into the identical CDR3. This CDR3 reads CASSLTPGPYEQYF. The CDR3 DNA follows: TGTGCCAGCAGCTTGACACCTGGTCCCTACGAGCAGTACTTC. The chain recombines TRBV7-2 with TRBJ2-7, with D unresolved. This CDR3 spans 14 amino acids. Germline-derived CDR1 and CDR2 are SGHTA and FQGNSA. Trimming left V 3 bases short and J 2 bases short, with 11 bases between.

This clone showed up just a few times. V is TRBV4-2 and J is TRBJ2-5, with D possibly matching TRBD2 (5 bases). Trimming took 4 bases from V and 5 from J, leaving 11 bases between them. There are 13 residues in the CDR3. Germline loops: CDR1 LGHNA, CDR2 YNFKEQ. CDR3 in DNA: TGTGCCAGCAGCCCCCGGGGTGGGGAGACCCAGTACTTC. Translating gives CASSPRGGETQYF.

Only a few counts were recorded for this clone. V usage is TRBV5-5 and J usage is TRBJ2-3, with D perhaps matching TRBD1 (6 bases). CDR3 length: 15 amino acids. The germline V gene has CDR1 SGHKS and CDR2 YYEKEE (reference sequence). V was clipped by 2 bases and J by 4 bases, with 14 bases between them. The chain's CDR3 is CASSFQGRRADTQYF. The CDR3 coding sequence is TGTGCCAGCAGCTTTCAGGGGCGCCGGGCAGATACGCAGTATTTT.

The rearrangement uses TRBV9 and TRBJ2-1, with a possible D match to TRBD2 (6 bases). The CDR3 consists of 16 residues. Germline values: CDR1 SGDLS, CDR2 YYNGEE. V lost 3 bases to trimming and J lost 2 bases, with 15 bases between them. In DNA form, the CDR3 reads TGTGCCAGCAGCGCTGGAGGAGGGACGCCCTACAATGAGCAGTTCTTC. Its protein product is CASSAGGGTPYNEQFF.

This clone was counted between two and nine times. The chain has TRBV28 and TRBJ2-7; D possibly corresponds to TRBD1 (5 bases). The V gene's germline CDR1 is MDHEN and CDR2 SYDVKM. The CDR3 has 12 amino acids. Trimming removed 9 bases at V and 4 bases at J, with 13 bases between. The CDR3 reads CASGGAPYEQYF. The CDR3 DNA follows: TGTGCCAGTGGTGGGGCCCCATACGAGCAGTACTTC.

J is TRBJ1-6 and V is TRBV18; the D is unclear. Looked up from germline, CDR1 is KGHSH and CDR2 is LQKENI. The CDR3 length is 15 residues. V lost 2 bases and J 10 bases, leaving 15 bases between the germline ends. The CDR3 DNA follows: TGTGCCAGCTCACCAATCGGGGAAACCCTCTCACCCCTCCACTTT. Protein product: CASSPIGETLSPLHF.

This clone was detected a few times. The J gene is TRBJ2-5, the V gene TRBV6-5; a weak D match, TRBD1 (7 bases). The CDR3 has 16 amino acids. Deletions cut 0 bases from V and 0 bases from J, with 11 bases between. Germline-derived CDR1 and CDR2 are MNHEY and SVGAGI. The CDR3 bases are TGTGCCAGCAGTTACTCGTGGAGGGGGCACCAAGAGACCCAGTACTTC. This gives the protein CASSYSWRGHQETQYF.

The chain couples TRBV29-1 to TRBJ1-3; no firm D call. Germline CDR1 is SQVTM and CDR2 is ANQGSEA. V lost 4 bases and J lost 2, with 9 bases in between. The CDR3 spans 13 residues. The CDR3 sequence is CSVARETGNTIYF. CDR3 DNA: TGCAGCGTTGCAAGGGAGACTGGAAACACCATATATTTT.

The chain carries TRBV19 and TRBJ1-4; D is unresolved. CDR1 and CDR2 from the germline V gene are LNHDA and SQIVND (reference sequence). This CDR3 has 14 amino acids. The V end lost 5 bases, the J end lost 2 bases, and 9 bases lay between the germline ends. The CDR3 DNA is TGTGCCAGTAGTTCCCGCACGACTAATGAAAAACTGTTTTTT. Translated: CASSSRTTNEKLFF.

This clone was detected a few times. The CDR3 DNA is TGTGCCAGCAGCAGTCGGTCCGCACCCTACGAGCAGTACTTC. The encoded protein is CASSSRSAPYEQYF. The gene calls are TRBV5-4 and TRBJ2-7; D remains ambiguous. CDR3 length: 14 amino acids. CDR1 is SGHNT, CDR2 YYREEE, per germline (reference sequence). V was pared by 4 bases and J by 2 bases, with 13 bases between.

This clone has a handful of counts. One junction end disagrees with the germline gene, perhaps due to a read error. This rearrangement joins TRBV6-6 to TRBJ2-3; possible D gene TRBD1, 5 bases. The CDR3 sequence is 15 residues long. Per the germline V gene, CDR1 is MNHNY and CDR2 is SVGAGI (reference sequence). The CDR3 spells CAISLRQGSTDTQYF. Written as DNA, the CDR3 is TGTGCCATCAGTCTCCGCCAGGGAAGCACAGATACGCAGTATTTT.

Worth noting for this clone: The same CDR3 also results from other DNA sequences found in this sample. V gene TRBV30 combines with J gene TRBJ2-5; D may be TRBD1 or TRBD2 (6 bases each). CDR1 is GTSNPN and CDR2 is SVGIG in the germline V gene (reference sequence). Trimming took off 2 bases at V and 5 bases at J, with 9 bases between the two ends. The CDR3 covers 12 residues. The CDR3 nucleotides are TGTGCCTGGAGTTTAGGGGGGGAGACCCAGTACTTC. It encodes CAWSLGGETQYF.

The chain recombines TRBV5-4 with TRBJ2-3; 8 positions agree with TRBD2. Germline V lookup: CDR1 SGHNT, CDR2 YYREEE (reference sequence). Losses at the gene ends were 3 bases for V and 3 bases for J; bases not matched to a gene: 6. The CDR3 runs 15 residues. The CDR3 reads CASSYPGGPTDTQYF. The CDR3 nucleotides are TGTGCCAGCAGCTACCCGGGGGGGCCAACAGATACGCAGTATTTT.

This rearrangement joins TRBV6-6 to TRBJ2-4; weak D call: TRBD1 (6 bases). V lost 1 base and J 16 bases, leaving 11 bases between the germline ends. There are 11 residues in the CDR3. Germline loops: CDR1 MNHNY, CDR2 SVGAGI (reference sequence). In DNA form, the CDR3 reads TGTGCCAGCAGTTACTTGGACAGCCTCTACTTC. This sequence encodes CASSYLDSLYF.

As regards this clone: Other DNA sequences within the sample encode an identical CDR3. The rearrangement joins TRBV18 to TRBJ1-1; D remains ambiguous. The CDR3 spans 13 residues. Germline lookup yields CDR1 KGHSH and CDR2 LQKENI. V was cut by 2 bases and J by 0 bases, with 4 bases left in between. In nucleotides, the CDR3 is TGTGCCAGCTCACCAGGAGTGAACACTGAAGCTTTCTTT. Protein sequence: CASSPGVNTEAFF.

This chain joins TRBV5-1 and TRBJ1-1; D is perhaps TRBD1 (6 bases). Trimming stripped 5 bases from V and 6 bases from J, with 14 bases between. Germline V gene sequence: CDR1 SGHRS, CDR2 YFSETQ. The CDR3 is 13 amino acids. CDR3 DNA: TGCGCCAGCAGTTTTACAGGGAGCGCTGAAGCTTTCTTT. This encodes CASSFTGSAEAFF.

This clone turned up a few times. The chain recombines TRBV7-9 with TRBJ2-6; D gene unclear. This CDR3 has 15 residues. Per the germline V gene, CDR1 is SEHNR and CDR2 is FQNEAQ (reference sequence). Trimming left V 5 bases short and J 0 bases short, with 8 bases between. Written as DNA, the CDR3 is TGTGCCAGCAGCATGAGTAGCTCTGGGGCCAACGTCCTGACTTTC. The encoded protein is CASSMSSSGANVLTF.

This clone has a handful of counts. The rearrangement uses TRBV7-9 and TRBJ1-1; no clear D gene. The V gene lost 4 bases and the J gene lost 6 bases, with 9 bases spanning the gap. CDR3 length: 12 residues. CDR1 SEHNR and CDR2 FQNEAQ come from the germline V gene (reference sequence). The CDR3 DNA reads TGTGCCAGCAGCTCCTGGGAACCTGAAGCTTTCTTT. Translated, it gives CASSSWEPEAFF.